The clone carrying this T cell receptor beta chain was recorded only once. The target antigen is unknown. Trimming removed 3 bases from V and 2 bases from J, with 19 bases in between. Germline V lookup: CDR1 MNHNS, CDR2 SASEGT. The CDR3 contains 17 residues. Both CD4+ and CD8+ cells were separated through positive magnetic bead selection, and their purity was verified using flow cytometry. This record belongs to a study of somatic mutations in cytotoxic T cells in rheumatoid arthritis. Whole-study context: Flow cytometry sorted some V beta antibody-stained T-cell populations to nearly 100% purity, V beta1+ cells among them being sequenced for TCRB. Whole-study findings and limits: The modest underrepresentation of TRBV07 observed in rheumatoid arthritis patients was not subjected to multiple-comparison adjustment. Healthy controls did not share the age-linked increase in CD8+ clonality seen in rheumatoid arthritis patients.

TCRdb keeps only in-frame clones here, not all; method: immunoSEQ multiplex PCR. The data contain 9,900 or so clones, roughly 80% of them seen just once; the ten biggest clones take up under 9%. The specimen was CD8+ T cells sorted from blood. The chain links TRBV6-1 to TRBJ2-5, with a weak D call TRBD1 (6 bases). The TCR sequence derives from an adult with rheumatoid arthritis. The CDR3 bases are TGTGCCAGCAGTGAGTTAGGGCTGCGGACAGAGCAAGAGACCCAGTACTTC. It encodes CASSELGLRTEQETQYF.